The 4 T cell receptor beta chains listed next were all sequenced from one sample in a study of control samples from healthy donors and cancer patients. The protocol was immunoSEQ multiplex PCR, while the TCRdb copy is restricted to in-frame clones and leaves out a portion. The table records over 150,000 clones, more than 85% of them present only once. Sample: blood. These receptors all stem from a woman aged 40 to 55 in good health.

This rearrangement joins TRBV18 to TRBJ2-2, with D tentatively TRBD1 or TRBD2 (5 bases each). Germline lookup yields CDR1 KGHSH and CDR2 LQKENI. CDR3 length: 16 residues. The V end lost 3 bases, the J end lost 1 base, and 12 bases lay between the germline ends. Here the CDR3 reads CASSPYTGQNTGELFF. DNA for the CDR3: TGTGCCAGCTCACCGTATACGGGGCAGAACACCGGGGAGCTGTTTTTT.

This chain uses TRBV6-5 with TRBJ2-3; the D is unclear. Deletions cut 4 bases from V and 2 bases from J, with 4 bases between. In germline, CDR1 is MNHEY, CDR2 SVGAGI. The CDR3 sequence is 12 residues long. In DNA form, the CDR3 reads TGTGCCAGCAGTTTCTACACAGATACGCAGTATTTT. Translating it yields CASSFYTDTQYF.

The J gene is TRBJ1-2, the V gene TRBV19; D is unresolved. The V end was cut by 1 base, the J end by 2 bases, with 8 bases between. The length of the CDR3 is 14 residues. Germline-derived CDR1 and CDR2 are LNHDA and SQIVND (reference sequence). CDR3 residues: CASSIGEGNYGYTF. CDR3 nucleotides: TGTGCCAGTAGTATAGGCGAGGGCAACTATGGCTACACCTTC.

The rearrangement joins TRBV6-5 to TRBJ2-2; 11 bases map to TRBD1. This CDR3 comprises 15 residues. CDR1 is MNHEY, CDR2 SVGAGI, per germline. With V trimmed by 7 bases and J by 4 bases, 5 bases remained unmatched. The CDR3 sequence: CASTPGTGGTGELFF. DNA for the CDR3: TGTGCCAGCACTCCAGGGACAGGGGGCACCGGGGAGCTGTTTTTT.